A single sample gave rise to the 32 T cell receptor beta chains below, sequenced in a study of cytomegalovirus exposure and HLA in healthy donors. Researchers ran the PCR with 60 Vbeta and 13 Jbeta primers. Clones were read by immunoSEQ multiplex PCR, and TCRdb kept only the in-frame ones, dropping some. The table lists 150,000 to 200,000 clones, around 80% of them singletons. The sample comprised PBMCs. These receptors came from a woman aged 30 to 39 in good health and CMV-seropositive.

The chain is built from TRBV2 and TRBJ1-2; weak D call: TRBD1 (5 bases). Trimming shortened V by 4 bases and J by 5 bases, and 14 bases separated the two germline ends. The CDR3 runs 14 residues. The V gene's germline CDR1 is SNHLY and CDR2 FYNNEI. The CDR3 loop is CASSVSAGTYGYTF. CDR3 DNA: TGTGCCAGCAGTGTAAGTGCCGGGACTTATGGCTACACCTTC. Full variable domain (missing parts from reference TRBV2 and TRBJ1-2): EPEVTQTPSHQVTQMGQEVILRCVPISNHLYFYWYRQILGQKVEFLVSFYNNEISEKSEIFDDQFSVERPDGSNFTLKIRSTKLEDSAMYFCASSVSAGTYGYTFGSGTRLTVV.

The chain employs TRBV5-1 and TRBJ1-1, with D uncertain. CDR1 is SGHRS, CDR2 YFSETQ, per germline. Deletions cut 0 bases from V and 2 bases from J, with 8 bases between. The CDR3 contains 14 residues. CDR3 residues: CASSLGAGNTEAFF. CDR3 sequence (DNA): TGCGCCAGCAGCTTGGGGGCAGGAAACACTGAAGCTTTCTTT.

The chain combines TRBV5-1 with TRBJ1-1; TRBD1 aligns across 7 bases. Germline CDR1 and CDR2: SGHRS and YFSETQ. This CDR3 spans 15 amino acids. Trimming took 4 bases from V and 1 from J; bases not matched to a gene: 7. The CDR3 bases are TGCGCCAGCAGCACACGACAGGGTACGAACACTGAAGCTTTCTTT. Its translation: CASSTRQGTNTEAFF.

J is TRBJ1-1 and V is TRBV6-1; D remains ambiguous. The CDR3 consists of 12 residues. Trimming took 3 bases from V and 8 from J, leaving 10 bases between them. CDR1 and CDR2 (germline): MNHNS, SASEGT. In nucleotides, the CDR3 is TGTGCCAGCAGTGAGCTAAACCGGGAAGCTTTCTTT. Protein: CASSELNREAFF.

This clone was seen only once. The chain is built from TRBV28 and TRBJ2-6; tentative D call: TRBD1 (6 bases). The V end lost 7 bases, the J end lost 1 base, and 11 bases lay between the germline ends. The CDR3 runs 15 residues. Germline CDR1 and CDR2: MDHEN and SYDVKM. The CDR3 bases are TGTGCCAGCAACTGGGGGCTATCTGGGGCCAACGTCCTGACTTTC. Its protein product is CASNWGLSGANVLTF.

This clone has just one count. The rearrangement links TRBV4-3 to TRBJ2-7, with TRBD1 matching over 8 bases. V shed 3 bases, J shed 2 bases, and the junction held 3 bases outside the gene matches. The length of the CDR3 is 14 residues. Germline V gives CDR1 LGHNA, CDR2 YSLEER. The DNA of the CDR3 is TGCGCCAGCAGCCATGACAGGGGTCCCTACGAGCAGTACTTC. This gives the protein CASSHDRGPYEQYF.

V and J are TRBV19 and TRBJ2-5; D not certain. The CDR3 loop spans 13 amino acids. Trimming left V 5 bases short and J 0 bases short, with 7 bases between. CDR1 and CDR2 (germline): LNHDA, SQIVND (reference sequence). The DNA of the CDR3 is TGTGCCAGTAGTGTTACACACCAAGAGACCCAGTACTTC. Protein: CASSVTHQETQYF.

V usage is TRBV11-3 and J usage is TRBJ2-3; 9 nucleotides align to TRBD2. Trimming removed 5 bases from V and 2 bases from J; junction bases left unmatched: 8. Germline CDR1 is SGHNT and CDR2 is YENEEA. CDR3 length: 16 residues. This CDR3 reads CASSTAGTSYTDTQYF. The DNA for the CDR3 is TGTGCCAGCAGCACCGCCGGGACTAGCTACACAGATACGCAGTATTTT. Drawing the rest from reference TRBV11-3 and TRBJ2-3, the complete variable domain is EAGVVQSPRYKIIEKKQPVAFWCNPISGHNTLYWYLQNLGQGPELLIRYENEEAVDDSQLPKDRFSAERLKGVDSTLKIQPAELGDSAVYLCASSTAGTSYTDTQYFGPGTRLTVL.

The rearrangement uses TRBV5-6 and TRBJ2-5; 7 bases match TRBD2. This CDR3 contains 14 residues. The germline CDR1 and CDR2 sequences are SGHDT and YYEEEE. The trim removed 3 bases at V and 4 bases at J, leaving 6 bases unmatched. This chain's CDR3 is CASSSLWEGETQYF. In DNA form, the CDR3 reads TGTGCCAGCAGCTCCCTATGGGAGGGAGAGACCCAGTACTTC.

This clone appeared a few times. V gene TRBV28 combines with J gene TRBJ2-7, with D hard to call. The CDR3 covers 13 residues. Trimming pared 5 bases from V and 0 bases from J, leaving 8 bases between. Germline V gene sequence: CDR1 MDHEN, CDR2 SYDVKM. CDR3 nucleotide sequence: TGTGCCAGCAGTCGCGTCCGCTCCTACGAGCAGTACTTC. Translating it yields CASSRVRSYEQYF.

V and J are TRBV7-2 and TRBJ2-4, with 7 bases fitting TRBD1. CDR3 length equals 16 residues. Germline values: CDR1 SGHTA, CDR2 FQGNSA. The ends lost 5 bases at V and 0 bases at J; junction bases unmatched: 7. The CDR3 nucleotides are TGTGCCAGCAGCCAACCGGGACAGCTAGCCAAAAACATTCAGTACTTC. Translating gives CASSQPGQLAKNIQYF. Full variable domain (remainder filled in from reference TRBV7-2 and TRBJ2-4): GAGVSQSPSNKVTEKGKDVELRCDPISGHTALYWYRQSLGQGLEFLIYFQGNSAPDKSGLPSDRFSAERTGGSVSTLTIQRTQQEDSAVYLCASSQPGQLAKNIQYFGAGTRLSVL.

The chain carries TRBV5-4 and TRBJ2-7, with D perhaps TRBD2 (6 bases). Trimming took 7 bases from V and 6 from J, leaving 14 bases between them. The germline V gene has CDR1 SGHNT and CDR2 YYREEE (reference sequence). The CDR3 has 12 residues. The DNA of the CDR3 is TGTGCCAGCGCGAAGGTGGGGGGCGAGCAGTACTTC. Amino acid sequence: CASAKVGGEQYF.

V usage is TRBV11-2 and J usage is TRBJ2-6, with a weak D call TRBD1 (6 bases). Trimming pared 3 bases from V and 0 bases from J, leaving 6 bases between. Germline CDR1 SGHAT, CDR2 FQNNGV. This CDR3 spans 15 amino acids. CDR3 region: CASSLDSSGANVLTF. CDR3 DNA sequence: TGTGCCAGCAGCTTGGACAGCTCTGGGGCCAACGTCCTGACTTTC.

The chain has TRBV2 and TRBJ1-2, with unresolved D. CDR3 length: 13 residues. The germline V and J ends were trimmed by 7 bases and 4 bases, with 13 bases remaining between them. The germline V gene has CDR1 SNHLY and CDR2 FYNNEI. CDR3 protein: CASTGTDAYGYTF. The CDR3 DNA reads as TGTGCCAGCACAGGAACAGATGCCTATGGCTACACCTTC. The full variable domain, rest sourced from reference TRBV2 and TRBJ1-2, is EPEVTQTPSHQVTQMGQEVILRCVPISNHLYFYWYRQILGQKVEFLVSFYNNEISEKSEIFDDQFSVERPDGSNFTLKIRSTKLEDSAMYFCASTGTDAYGYTFGSGTRLTVV.

V is TRBV30 and J is TRBJ2-3; 8 bases are a match to TRBD2. Germline V lookup: CDR1 GTSNPN, CDR2 SVGIG (reference sequence). The CDR3 is 13 residues long. The junction had 3 bases not matched to a gene; V was cut back by 4 bases and J by 3 bases. The CDR3, as DNA: TGTGCCTGGAAAAAGCGGGAGACAGATACGCAGTATTTT. Its protein is CAWKKRETDTQYF. The full variable domain, in which reference TRBV30 and TRBJ2-3 provide the parts outside the CDR3, is SQTIHQWPATLVQPVGSPLSLECTVEGTSNPNLYWYRQAAGRGLQLLFYSVGIGQISSEVPQNLSASRPQDRQFILSSKKLLLSDSGFYLCAWKKRETDTQYFGPGTRLTVL.

This chain links TRBV29-1 with TRBJ2-5, with 8 bases identical to TRBD1. The germline CDR1 and CDR2 sequences are SQVTM and ANQGSEA. The CDR3 runs to 13 residues. The ends lost 7 bases at V and 1 base at J; junction bases unmatched: 5. The CDR3 DNA sequence: TGCAGCGCCCGGGACAGGACCCAAGAGACCCAGTACTTC. Protein sequence: CSARDRTQETQYF.

This chain links TRBV28 with TRBJ2-3; a possible D gene is TRBD1 (6 bases). The CDR3 totals 16 residues. Germline loops: CDR1 MDHEN, CDR2 SYDVKM. V was cut by 5 bases and J by 1 base, with 16 bases left in between. In DNA, the CDR3 is TGTGCCAGCAGTCTCGACAGGACCTCCCGCACAGATACGCAGTATTTT. This codes for CASSLDRTSRTDTQYF.

The gene calls are TRBV2 and TRBJ2-2; the match to TRBD1 covers 8 bases. Germline V CDR1 and CDR2: SNHLY, FYNNEI. With V trimmed by 5 bases and J by 1 base, 3 bases remained unmatched. CDR3 length equals 15 residues. The CDR3 here is CASSPGTGNTGELFF. Written as DNA, the CDR3 is TGTGCCAGCAGTCCAGGGACAGGGAACACCGGGGAGCTGTTTTTT.

This chain links TRBV18 with TRBJ1-1; D gene ambiguous. CDR1 is KGHSH and CDR2 is LQKENI in the germline V gene. V was pared by 0 bases and J by 1 base, with 12 bases between. CDR3 size: 16 residues. The CDR3 sequence: CASSPPVGIENTEAFF. The CDR3 coding sequence is TGTGCCAGCTCACCACCGGTCGGGATAGAGAACACTGAAGCTTTCTTT.

This chain uses TRBV5-4 with TRBJ1-2, with TRBD1 as a possible D gene (5 bases). V shed 4 bases and J shed 3 bases, with 19 bases lying between them. The CDR3 contains 16 residues. Germline V gene lookup returns CDR1 SGHNT and CDR2 YYREEE (reference sequence). CDR3 region: CASSPRTRGGDYGYTF. CDR3 bases: TGTGCCAGCAGCCCACGCACGCGGGGGGGGGACTATGGCTACACCTTC. The full variable domain, rest sourced from reference TRBV5-4 and TRBJ1-2, is ETGVTQSPTHLIKTRGQQVTLRCSSQSGHNTVSWYQQALGQGPQFIFQYYREEENGRGNFPPRFSGLQFPNYSSELNVNALELDDSALYLCASSPRTRGGDYGYTFGSGTRLTVV.

The rearrangement joins TRBV7-6 to TRBJ2-7, with a tentative D call TRBD2 (5 bases). CDR1 and CDR2 from the germline V gene are SGHVS and FNYEAQ. The V end lost 4 bases, the J end lost 4 bases, and 14 bases lay between the germline ends. This CDR3 contains 14 residues. The CDR3 DNA follows: TGTGCCAGCAGCTCAAGCGGAGACGGATACGAGCAGTACTTC. This encodes CASSSSGDGYEQYF.

This clone turned up a few times. The DNA of the CDR3 is TGTGCCAGCAGTTTTCGGGGGGTTAATACTCTTAGCAATCAGCCCCAGCATTTT. Protein: CASSFRGVNTLSNQPQHF. The chain recombines TRBV28 with TRBJ1-5; D is perhaps TRBD1 (5 bases). The germline gives CDR1 MDHEN, CDR2 SYDVKM. The CDR3 length is 18 residues. The V end lost 3 bases, the J end lost 0 bases, and 18 bases lay between the germline ends.

This clone has a single count. The chain combines TRBV7-8 with TRBJ2-3; 7 positions match TRBD2. V lost 2 bases to trimming and J lost 2 bases; unmatched junction nucleotides: 4. This CDR3 region has 15 residues. The germline gives CDR1 SGHVS, CDR2 FQNEAQ. Here the CDR3 reads CASSLLAALTDTQYF. The CDR3 nucleotides are TGTGCCAGCAGCTTACTAGCGGCCCTCACAGATACGCAGTATTTT.

The genes are TRBV4-1 and TRBJ2-7, with TRBD2 identical over 10 bases. Germline V gene lookup returns CDR1 MGHRA and CDR2 YSYEKL. V dropped 4 bases and J dropped 0; count of bases not matched to a gene: 3. The CDR3 spans 15 residues. CDR3 protein: CASSPLAGSSYEQYF. CDR3 DNA sequence: TGCGCCAGCAGCCCACTAGCGGGGTCCTCCTACGAGCAGTACTTC.

The chain recombines TRBV4-1 with TRBJ2-5; 7 bases align to TRBD1. The CDR3 loop spans 15 amino acids. From germline, CDR1 is MGHRA and CDR2 YSYEKL. V gave up 5 bases and J gave up 5 bases; unmatched junction bases: 11. The CDR3 nucleotides are TGCGCCAGCAGCAGCCCCGGGACAGTCCAGGAGACCCAGTACTTC. It encodes CASSSPGTVQETQYF.

The chain combines TRBV4-1 with TRBJ2-7; tentative D call: TRBD1 (5 bases). Between the trimmed V and J ends, which lost 4 bases and 3 bases, there was a span of 10 bases. The CDR3 extends over 13 amino acids. From germline, CDR1 is MGHRA and CDR2 YSYEKL. CDR3 DNA sequence: TGCGCCAGCAGCCGATTGGACAACTACGAGCAGTACTTC. Translating gives CASSRLDNYEQYF.

Here the CDR3 reads CASRSLGGTYEQYF. The CDR3 DNA reads TGTGCCAGCAGGTCTCTCGGAGGTACCTACGAGCAGTACTTC. This rearrangement joins TRBV5-6 to TRBJ2-7; D possibly corresponds to TRBD2 (5 bases). V shed 5 bases and J shed 2 bases, with 14 bases lying between them. The CDR3 runs 14 residues. Germline lookup yields CDR1 SGHDT and CDR2 YYEEEE.

This chain uses TRBV2 with TRBJ1-4, with D uncertain. Trimming removed 0 bases at V and 11 bases at J, with 16 bases between. Per germline, CDR1 SNHLY and CDR2 FYNNEI. The CDR3 consists of 15 residues. CDR3 residues: CASSEAVGEAKKLFF. In nucleotides, the CDR3 is TGTGCCAGCAGTGAAGCGGTTGGGGAGGCCAAGAAACTGTTTTTT.

The chain links TRBV11-1 to TRBJ1-1; D uncertain. The CDR3 is made up of 14 amino acids. V was shortened by 3 bases and J by 4 bases, with 12 bases between the two germline ends. The germline gives CDR1 SGHAT, CDR2 FQDESV (reference sequence). The CDR3 spells CASSLNSGITEAFF. In DNA, the CDR3 is TGTGCCAGCAGCTTGAACAGTGGTATCACTGAAGCTTTCTTT.

Turning to this clone: A read error may produce the germline difference seen at one junction end. CDR3 loop: CASSVDGTGGKAFF. The CDR3 DNA is TGTGCCAGTAGTGTAGACGGGACAGGAGGAAAAGCTTTCTTT. The rearrangement uses TRBV19 and TRBJ1-1; 8 positions agree with TRBD1. CDR3 length equals 14 residues. Germline V gene lookup returns CDR1 LNHDA and CDR2 SQIVND (reference sequence).

This chain connects TRBV19 to TRBJ2-7, with 7 bases fitting TRBD2. This CDR3 contains 13 residues. CDR1 LNHDA and CDR2 SQIVND come from the germline V gene (reference sequence). V dropped 6 bases and J dropped 5; count of bases not matched to a gene: 7. The CDR3 is CASRRTSFHEQYF. The CDR3 DNA is TGTGCCAGTAGGCGGACTAGTTTCCACGAGCAGTACTTC.

The CDR3 DNA reads TGTGCCAGCAGCCAGCTAGCGGGAGCTGTGAGGGAGACCCAGTACTTC. As protein: CASSQLAGAVRETQYF. This rearrangement joins TRBV4-2 to TRBJ2-5; TRBD2 agrees at 10 bases. Trimming cost V 3 bases and J 5 bases; bases outside gene matches: 9. CDR1 is LGHNA and CDR2 is YNFKEQ in the germline V gene. CDR3 length: 16 amino acids.